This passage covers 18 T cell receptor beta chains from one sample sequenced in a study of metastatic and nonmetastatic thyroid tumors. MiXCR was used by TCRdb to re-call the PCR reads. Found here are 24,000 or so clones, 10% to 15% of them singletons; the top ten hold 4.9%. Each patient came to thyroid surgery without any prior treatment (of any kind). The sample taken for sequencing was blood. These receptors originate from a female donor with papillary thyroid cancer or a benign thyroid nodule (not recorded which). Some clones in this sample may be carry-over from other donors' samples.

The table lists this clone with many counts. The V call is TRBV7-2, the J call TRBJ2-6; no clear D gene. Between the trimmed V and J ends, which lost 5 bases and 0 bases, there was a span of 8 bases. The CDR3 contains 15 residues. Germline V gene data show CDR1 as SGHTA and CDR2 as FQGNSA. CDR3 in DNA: TGTGCCAGCAGCGTTCTTTCCTCTGGGGCCAACGTCCTGACTTTC. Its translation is CASSVLSSGANVLTF.

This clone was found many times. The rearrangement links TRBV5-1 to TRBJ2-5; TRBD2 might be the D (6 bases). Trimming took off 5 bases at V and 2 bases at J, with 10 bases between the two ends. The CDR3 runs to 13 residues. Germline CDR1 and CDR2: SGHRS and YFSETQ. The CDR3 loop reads CASRGGFQETQYF. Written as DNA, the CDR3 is TGCGCCAGCAGGGGAGGATTTCAAGAGACCCAGTACTTC.

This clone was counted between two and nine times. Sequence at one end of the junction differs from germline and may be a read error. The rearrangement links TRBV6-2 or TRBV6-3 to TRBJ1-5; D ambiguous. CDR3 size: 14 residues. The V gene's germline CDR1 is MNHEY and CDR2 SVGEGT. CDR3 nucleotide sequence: TGTGCCAGCAGTTACTCTAGGCGAAATCATCCCCAGCATTTT. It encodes CASSYSRRNHPQHF.

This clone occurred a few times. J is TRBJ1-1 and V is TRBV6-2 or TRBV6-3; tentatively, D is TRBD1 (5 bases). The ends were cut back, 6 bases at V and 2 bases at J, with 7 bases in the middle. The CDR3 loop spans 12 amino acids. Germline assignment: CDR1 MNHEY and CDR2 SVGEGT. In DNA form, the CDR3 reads TGTGCCAGCAGGACAGTCAACACTGAAGCTTTCTTT. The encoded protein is CASRTVNTEAFF.

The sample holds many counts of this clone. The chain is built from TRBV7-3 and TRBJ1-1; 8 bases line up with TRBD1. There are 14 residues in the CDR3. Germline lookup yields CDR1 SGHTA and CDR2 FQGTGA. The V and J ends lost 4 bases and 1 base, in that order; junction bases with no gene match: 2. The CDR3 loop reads CASSYGQGNTEAFF. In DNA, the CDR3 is TGTGCCAGCAGCTATGGACAGGGGAACACTGAAGCTTTCTTT.

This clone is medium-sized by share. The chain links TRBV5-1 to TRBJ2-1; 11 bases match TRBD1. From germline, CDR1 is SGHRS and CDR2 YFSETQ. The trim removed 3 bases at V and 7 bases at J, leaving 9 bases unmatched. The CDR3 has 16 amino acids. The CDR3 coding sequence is TGCGCCAGCAGCTCAGCTACGGGACAGGGGGGTAATGAGCAGTTCTTC. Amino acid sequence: CASSSATGQGGNEQFF. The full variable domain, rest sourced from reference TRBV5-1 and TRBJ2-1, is KAGVTQTPRYLIKTRGQQVTLSCSPISGHRSVSWYQQTPGQGLQFLFEYFSETQRNKGNFPGRFSGRQFSNSRSEMNVSTLELGDSALYLCASSSATGQGGNEQFFGPGTRLTVL.

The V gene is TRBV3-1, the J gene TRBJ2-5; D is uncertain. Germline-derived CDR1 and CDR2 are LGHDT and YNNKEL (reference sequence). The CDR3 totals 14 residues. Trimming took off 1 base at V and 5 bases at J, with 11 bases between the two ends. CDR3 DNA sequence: TGTGCCAGCAGCCAAGTAAATCGTCCCGAGACCCAGTACTTC. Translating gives CASSQVNRPETQYF.

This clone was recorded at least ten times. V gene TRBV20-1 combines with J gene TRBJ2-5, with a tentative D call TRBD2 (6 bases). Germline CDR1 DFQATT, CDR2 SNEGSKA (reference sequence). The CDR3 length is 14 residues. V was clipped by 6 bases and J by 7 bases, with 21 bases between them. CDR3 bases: TGCAGTGCCCACTCTCTAATGGGACTGGGGACCCAGTACTTC. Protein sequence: CSAHSLMGLGTQYF.

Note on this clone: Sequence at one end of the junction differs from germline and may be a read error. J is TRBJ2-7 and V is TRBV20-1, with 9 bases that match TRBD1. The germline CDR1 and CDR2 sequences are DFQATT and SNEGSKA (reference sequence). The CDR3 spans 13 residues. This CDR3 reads CSAGTGCSYDQYF. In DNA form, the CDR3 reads TGCAGTGCTGGGACAGGGTGCTCCTACGATCAGTACTTC.

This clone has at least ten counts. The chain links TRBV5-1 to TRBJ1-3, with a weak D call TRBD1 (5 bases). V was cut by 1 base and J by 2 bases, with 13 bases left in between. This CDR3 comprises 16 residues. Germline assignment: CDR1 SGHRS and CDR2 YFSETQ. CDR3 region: CASSLLSGQAGNTIYF. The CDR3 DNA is TGCGCCAGCAGCTTGTTATCGGGGCAAGCTGGAAACACCATATATTTT.

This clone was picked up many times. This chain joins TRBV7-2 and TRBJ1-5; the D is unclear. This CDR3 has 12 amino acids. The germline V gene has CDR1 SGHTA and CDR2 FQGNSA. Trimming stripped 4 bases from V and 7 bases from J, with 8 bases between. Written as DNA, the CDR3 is TGTGCCAGCAGCTCCCCCCCCCAGCCCCAGCATTTT. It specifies CASSSPPQPQHF.

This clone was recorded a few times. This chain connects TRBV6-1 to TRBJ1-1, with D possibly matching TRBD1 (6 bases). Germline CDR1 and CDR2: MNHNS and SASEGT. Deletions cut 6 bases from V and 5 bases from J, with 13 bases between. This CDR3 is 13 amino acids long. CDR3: CASREGVWTEAFF. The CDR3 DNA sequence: TGTGCCAGCAGAGAGGGGGTGTGGACTGAAGCTTTCTTT.

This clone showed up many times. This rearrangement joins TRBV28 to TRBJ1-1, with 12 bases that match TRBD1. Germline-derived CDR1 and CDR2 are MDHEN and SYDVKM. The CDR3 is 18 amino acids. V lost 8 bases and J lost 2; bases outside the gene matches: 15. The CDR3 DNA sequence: TGTGCCAGCGAGGGGACAGGGGGCGCGAGTGGAAAAAACACTGAAGCTTTCTTT. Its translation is CASEGTGGASGKNTEAFF.

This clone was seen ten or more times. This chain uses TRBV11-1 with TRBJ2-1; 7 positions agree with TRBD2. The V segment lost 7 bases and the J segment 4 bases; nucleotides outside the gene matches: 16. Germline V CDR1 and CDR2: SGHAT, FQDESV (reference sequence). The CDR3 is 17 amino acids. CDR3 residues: CASINLSGGRGYNEQFF. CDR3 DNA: TGTGCCAGCATCAACCTCTCCGGGGGGAGGGGTTACAATGAGCAGTTCTTC.

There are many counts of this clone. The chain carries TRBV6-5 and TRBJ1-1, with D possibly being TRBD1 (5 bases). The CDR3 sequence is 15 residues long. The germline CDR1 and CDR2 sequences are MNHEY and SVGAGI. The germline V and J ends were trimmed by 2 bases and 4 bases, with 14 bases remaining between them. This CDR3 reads CASSYRGFGGTEAFF. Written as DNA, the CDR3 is TGTGCCAGCAGTTACAGGGGATTCGGAGGCACTGAAGCTTTCTTT.

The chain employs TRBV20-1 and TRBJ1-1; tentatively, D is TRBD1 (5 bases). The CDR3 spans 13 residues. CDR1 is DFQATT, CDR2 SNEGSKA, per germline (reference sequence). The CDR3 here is CLFRDEQNTEAFF. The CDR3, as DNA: TGCTTATTTAGGGACGAACAGAACACTGAAGCTTTCTTT.

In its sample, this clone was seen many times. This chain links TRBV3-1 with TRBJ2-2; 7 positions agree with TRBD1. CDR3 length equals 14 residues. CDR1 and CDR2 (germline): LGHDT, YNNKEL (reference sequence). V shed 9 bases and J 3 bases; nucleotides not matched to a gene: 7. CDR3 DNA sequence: TGTGCCAGTCAGGGGGACGGAGACACCGGGGAGCTGTTTTTT. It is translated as CASQGDGDTGELFF.

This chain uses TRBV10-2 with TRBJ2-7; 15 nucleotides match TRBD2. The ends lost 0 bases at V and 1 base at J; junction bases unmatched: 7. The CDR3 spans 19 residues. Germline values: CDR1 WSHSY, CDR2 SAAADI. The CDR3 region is CASSESGLAGGISSYEQYF. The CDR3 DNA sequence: TGCGCCAGCAGTGAGTCTGGACTAGCGGGAGGGATATCGTCCTACGAGCAGTACTTC.